This passage covers 23 T cell receptor beta chains from one sample sequenced in a study of blood T cell repertoires in COVID-19. The assay was immunoSEQ multiplex PCR, and TCRdb's table has in-frame clones only and misses some. Of approximately 290,000 clones listed, approximately 92% are singletons. The sequenced sample consisted of PBMCs or T cells enriched from blood (not recorded which). Receptors originate from a woman younger than 45 who had recovered from COVID-19.

This chain links TRBV27 with TRBJ1-2; TRBD1 is a possible D gene (6 bases). Trimming took off 0 bases at V and 2 bases at J, with 10 bases between the two ends. The CDR3 spans 15 residues. Per the germline V gene, CDR1 is MNHEY and CDR2 is SMNVEV (reference sequence). The CDR3 protein is CASSLSVDSNYGYTF. In nucleotides, the CDR3 is TGTGCCAGCAGTTTATCGGTGGACAGCAACTATGGCTACACCTTC.

The genes are TRBV7-8 and TRBJ1-4, with D perhaps matching TRBD1 (6 bases). CDR3 length equals 16 residues. CDR1 is SGHVS and CDR2 is FQNEAQ in the germline V gene. Deletions cut 5 bases from V and 7 bases from J, with 20 bases between. CDR3 DNA sequence: TGTGCCAGCAGCCCGACGTACAGGGTAGTTAGTGAAAAACTGTTTTTT. This codes for CASSPTYRVVSEKLFF.

The J gene is TRBJ1-3, the V gene TRBV7-8; no firm D call. The CDR3 spans 15 residues. The V end was cut by 4 bases, the J end by 0 bases, with 10 bases between. The germline V gene encodes CDR1 SGHVS and CDR2 FQNEAQ. The DNA of the CDR3 is TGTGCCAGCAGCTCCACAGTCGACTCTGGAAACACCATATATTTT. Translating it yields CASSSTVDSGNTIYF.

This clone was counted a single time. The chain links TRBV9 to TRBJ2-2, with TRBD2 matching 7 bases. This CDR3 contains 16 residues. Trimming took 2 bases from V and 2 from J; bases not matched to a gene: 6. CDR1 and CDR2 from the germline V gene are SGDLS and YYNGEE. The CDR3 sequence: CASSVGETSNTGELFF. CDR3 coding DNA: TGTGCCAGCAGCGTGGGGGAGACTAGCAACACCGGGGAGCTGTTTTTT.

The rearrangement uses TRBV28 and TRBJ1-3; D gene uncertain. The CDR3 loop spans 14 amino acids. The V gene's germline CDR1 is MDHEN and CDR2 SYDVKM. V was clipped by 4 bases and J by 0 bases, with 7 bases between them. The DNA of the CDR3 is TGTGCCAGCAGTTCTCGGGGCTCTGGAAACACCATATATTTT. This encodes CASSSRGSGNTIYF.

The V and J genes are TRBV19 and TRBJ2-2; D is uncertain. V was trimmed by 2 bases and J by 5 bases, leaving 9 bases between them. This CDR3 is 14 amino acids long. Germline CDR1 LNHDA, CDR2 SQIVND (reference sequence). CDR3 in amino acids: CASSIPAQTGELFF. The CDR3 DNA sequence: TGTGCCAGTAGTATACCGGCACAGACCGGGGAGCTGTTTTTT.

The rearrangement links TRBV14 to TRBJ2-5; D is unclear. This CDR3 is 13 amino acids long. V shed 1 base and J shed 2 bases, with 5 bases lying between them. The germline CDR1 and CDR2 sequences are SGHDN and FVKESK. Here the CDR3 reads CASSQALQETQYF. The CDR3 region has the DNA TGTGCCAGCAGCCAAGCGTTGCAAGAGACCCAGTACTTC. The variable domain in full, completed from reference TRBV14 and TRBJ2-5, reads EAGVTQFPSHSVIEKGQTVTLRCDPISGHDNLYWYRRVMGKEIKFLLHFVKESKQDESGMPNNRFLAERTGGTYSTLKVQPAELEDSGVYFCASSQALQETQYFGPGTRLLVL.

V is TRBV18 and J is TRBJ1-4; D remains unclear. Germline V CDR1 and CDR2: KGHSH, LQKENI. V was pared by 4 bases and J by 3 bases, with 15 bases between. This CDR3 has 16 amino acids. CDR3 protein: CASSRQDTLANEKLFF. In DNA, the CDR3 is TGTGCCAGCTCACGACAAGACACCTTGGCTAATGAAAAACTGTTTTTT.

The chain links TRBV28 to TRBJ2-7; 13 bases line up with TRBD2. Germline V CDR1 and CDR2: MDHEN, SYDVKM. CDR3 size: 16 residues. J gave up 6 bases and V 5 bases, and 10 bases lay outside the gene matches. CDR3 in DNA: TGTGCCAGCAGTCTGGGGACTAGCGGGACCCCCTCCGAGCAGTACTTC. It translates to CASSLGTSGTPSEQYF.

The chain has TRBV9 and TRBJ2-1; D ambiguous. This CDR3 region has 15 residues. Germline V gene lookup returns CDR1 SGDLS and CDR2 YYNGEE. V gave up 0 bases and J gave up 10 bases, with 17 bases separating them. The chain's CDR3 is CASSVGSNRAPEQFF. In DNA form, the CDR3 reads TGTGCCAGCAGCGTAGGTAGTAATAGAGCCCCGGAGCAGTTCTTC.

The chain has TRBV11-3 and TRBJ1-1; 9 bases are a match to TRBD1. The germline gives CDR1 SGHNT, CDR2 YENEEA. The CDR3 sequence is 16 residues long. V shed 4 bases and J 2 bases; nucleotides not matched to a gene: 8. The CDR3 loop is CASSSGTGRGNTEAFF. CDR3 nucleotide sequence: TGTGCCAGCAGCTCCGGGACAGGGAGAGGTAACACTGAAGCTTTCTTT.

The gene calls are TRBV19 and TRBJ1-2; D gene unclear. Per the germline V gene, CDR1 is LNHDA and CDR2 is SQIVND (reference sequence). The V and J ends lost 7 bases and 7 bases respectively, with 13 bases between them. The CDR3 extends over 12 amino acids. CDR3 loop: CASTALGRGYTF. Here the CDR3 DNA reads TGTGCCAGTACCGCACTTGGGCGTGGCTACACCTTC.

The rearrangement joins TRBV9 to TRBJ2-1; 8 bases agree with TRBD2. The germline gives CDR1 SGDLS, CDR2 YYNGEE. This CDR3 region has 16 residues. V lost 4 bases and J lost 0; bases outside the gene matches: 6. This CDR3 is CASSLDLAGSYNEQFF. CDR3 coding DNA: TGTGCCAGCAGCCTAGACCTAGCGGGCTCCTACAATGAGCAGTTCTTC.

This clone was seen many times. This sequence joins TRBV6-5 and TRBJ1-5; D call uncertain. Trimming took 7 bases from V and 4 from J, leaving 14 bases between them. Germline V gene sequence: CDR1 MNHEY, CDR2 SVGAGI. This CDR3 region has 14 residues. The CDR3 nucleotides read TGTGCCAGCACCGAACGAGGGCGAAATCAGCCCCAGCATTTT. Translation: CASTERGRNQPQHF.

V is TRBV19 and J is TRBJ2-7; 9 nucleotides match TRBD1. V shed 2 bases, J shed 4 bases, and the junction held 6 bases outside the gene matches. This CDR3 is 15 amino acids long. Germline V CDR1 and CDR2: LNHDA, SQIVND (reference sequence). CDR3 region: CASSISGQGTYEQYF. The CDR3 bases are TGTGCCAGTAGTATATCGGGACAGGGAACTTACGAGCAGTACTTC.

The sample holds one count of this clone. Written as DNA, the CDR3 is TGCGCCAGCAGCTTGGTGGCGGACTCTGGAAACACCATATATTTT. It specifies CASSLVADSGNTIYF. V usage is TRBV5-1 and J usage is TRBJ1-3; no reliable D call. The CDR3 length is 15 residues. Trimming shortened V by 0 bases and J by 0 bases, and 7 bases separated the two germline ends. The V gene's germline CDR1 is SGHRS and CDR2 YFSETQ.

The chain recombines TRBV30 with TRBJ1-1; TRBD1 matches 8 bases. Germline V gene data show CDR1 as GTSNPN and CDR2 as SVGIG (reference sequence). The trim removed 5 bases at V and 4 bases at J, leaving 3 bases unmatched. This CDR3 is built from 12 residues. CDR3 DNA sequence: TGTGCCTGGTTGGGACAGGTCACTGAAGCTTTCTTT. This gives the protein CAWLGQVTEAFF.

CDR3 in DNA: TGTGCCAGCAGTTCCCAACTACCCTACGAGCAGTACTTC. Translated, it gives CASSSQLPYEQYF. This sequence joins TRBV28 and TRBJ2-7; D uncertain. V was pared by 4 bases and J by 2 bases, with 9 bases between. This CDR3 spans 13 amino acids. Germline-derived CDR1 and CDR2 are MDHEN and SYDVKM.

The chain is built from TRBV19 and TRBJ1-1; 8 positions agree with TRBD1. This CDR3 contains 17 residues. CDR1 and CDR2 (germline): LNHDA, SQIVND (reference sequence). V lost 0 bases to trimming and J lost 1 base; unmatched junction nucleotides: 7. The CDR3 protein is CASSIDYETGENTEAFF. The DNA of the CDR3 is TGTGCCAGTAGTATAGATTACGAGACAGGGGAGAACACTGAAGCTTTCTTT.

This rearrangement joins TRBV29-1 to TRBJ2-1, with 16 bases that match TRBD2. Germline V CDR1 and CDR2: SQVTM, ANQGSEA. J lost 2 bases, V lost 6 bases, and 4 bases had no gene match. The CDR3 extends over 16 amino acids. The CDR3 region is CSVGLAGGPTYNEQFF. The CDR3 nucleotides read TGCAGCGTGGGACTAGCGGGAGGGCCTACCTACAATGAGCAGTTCTTC.

This chain joins TRBV30 and TRBJ2-3, with a weak D call TRBD1 (5 bases). Between the trimmed V and J ends, which lost 5 bases and 2 bases, there was a span of 14 bases. The CDR3 contains 14 residues. Germline lookup yields CDR1 GTSNPN and CDR2 SVGIG (reference sequence). CDR3 in DNA: TGTGCCTGGTCATCAGGGATTCTCACAGATACGCAGTATTTT. It codes for CAWSSGILTDTQYF.

J is TRBJ2-3 and V is TRBV6-5; unclear D gene. CDR3 size: 14 residues. Germline V gives CDR1 MNHEY, CDR2 SVGAGI. Trimming shortened V by 0 bases and J by 2 bases, and 6 bases separated the two germline ends. The DNA of the CDR3 is TGTGCCAGCAGTTACTCGTACTCCACAGATACGCAGTATTTT. Translating it yields CASSYSYSTDTQYF.

The CDR3 DNA is TGTGCCAGCAGTTCCACGGGGGGTTCCGGCTATGGCTACACCTTC. This translates into CASSSTGGSGYGYTF. The chain links TRBV6-5 to TRBJ1-2; D might be TRBD1 (5 bases). The CDR3 is made up of 15 amino acids. V lost 4 bases to trimming and J lost 4 bases, with 16 bases between them. Per the germline V gene, CDR1 is MNHEY and CDR2 is SVGAGI.